The table lists the clone carrying this TCR beta chain with a few counts. Its antigen is unknown. The CDR3 has 13 amino acids. Trimming took 6 bases from V and 1 from J, leaving 9 bases between them. CDR1 is SNHLY, CDR2 FYNNEI, per germline. Genomic DNA served as template for TCR beta VDJ and CDR3 profiling. Via MiXCR, TCRdb re-called the reads, giving one row per CDR3 protein. The sample lists around 430,000 distinct CDR3 sequences, 25% to 40% seen once, with roughly 0.8% in the top ten. This sample was taken from a study of CD8+CD57+ T cells in acquired aplastic anemia. All patients picked for sequencing had shown, by flow cytometry, an expansion of CD8+CD57+ cells. Study outcomes and limitations: Found in both controls and patients were almost 30 CD8+ CDR3 sequences.

The sequencing sample was made of sorted CD4+, CD8+, or CD8+CD57+ T cells (not recorded which) from PBMCs. The chain recombines TRBV2 with TRBJ1-1, with D unresolved. The receptor's source is a human donor with aplastic anemia. The CDR3 here is CASRGRTNTEAFF. CDR3 sequence (DNA): TGTGCCAGCAGAGGACGCACGAACACTGAAGCTTTCTTT.